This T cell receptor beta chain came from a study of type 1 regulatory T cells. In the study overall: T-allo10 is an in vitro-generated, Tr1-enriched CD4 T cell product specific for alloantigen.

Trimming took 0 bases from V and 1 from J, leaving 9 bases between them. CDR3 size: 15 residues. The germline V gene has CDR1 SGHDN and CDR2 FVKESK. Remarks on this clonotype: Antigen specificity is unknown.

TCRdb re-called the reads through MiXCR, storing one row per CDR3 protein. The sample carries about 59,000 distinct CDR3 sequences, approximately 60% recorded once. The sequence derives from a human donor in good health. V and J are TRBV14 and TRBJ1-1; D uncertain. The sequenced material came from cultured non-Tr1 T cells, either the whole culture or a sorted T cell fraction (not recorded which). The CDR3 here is CASSQDFTSNTEAFF. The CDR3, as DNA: TGTGCCAGCAGCCAAGATTTTACCTCGAACACTGAAGCTTTCTTT.